This TCR beta chain was recorded in a study of regulatory T cells in long-lasting Graves disease. The V and J ends lost 7 bases and 6 bases respectively, with 24 bases between them. The CDR3 runs to 15 residues. Germline CDR1 reads SQVTM; CDR2 reads ANQGSEA. iRepertoire HTBI primers and Arm-PCR of CDR3 regions built TCR beta libraries. Using its own MiXCR run on the multiplex PCR reads, TCRdb lists one record per CDR3 protein. Found here are 400,000 to 550,000 distinct CDR3 sequences, less than 20% of them singletons; the top ten hold around 10%. Time point in this sample: newly diagnosed GD, antithyroid drugs for less than 3 months. Extracted PBMC RNA gave rise to the TCR library. The authors drew patients from an endocrinology department in Xi'an, China. The peripheral blood volume drawn was approximately 9.5 milliliters, and it was collected into EDTA tubes. This sample was shared with a second study, whose subject was T cells in Graves' hyperthyroidism and ophthalmopathy. This second study notes: The TCR CDR3 first-round RT-PCR relied on the HTBI primer set.

The sample consisted of peripheral blood mononuclear cells (PBMCs), taken at new diagnosis, from a patient treated with antithyroid drugs. V usage is TRBV29-1 and J usage is TRBJ1-2, with a weak D call TRBD1 (5 bases). The TCR comes from a woman aged 30 to 39 with Graves disease. The CDR3 loop is CSDRIAGLGAHGYTF. CDR3 nucleotides: TGCAGCGACCGGATCGCGGGCCTCGGGGCGCATGGCTACACCTTC.